Below are 26 T cell receptor beta chains sequenced from a single sample in a study of CD8+ T cells in alopecia areata. As for treatment: oral pan-JAK inhibitor, 5-10 mg twice daily. Reverse transcription of extracted RNA yielded cDNA, which provided the sequencing template. Measured with immunoSEQ multiplex PCR; TCRdb has only the in-frame clones, and not every one. The table shows about 270,000 clones, with over 45% occurring only once. The specimen comprised CD4+ T cells sorted from blood, sampled at week 52, from a patient treated with tofacitinib. These receptors were taken from a human donor with alopecia areata.

The rearrangement uses TRBV5-1 and TRBJ2-1; 8 bases are shared with TRBD1. CDR1 and CDR2 (germline): SGHRS, YFSETQ. This CDR3 region has 14 residues. Trimming took 4 bases from V and 12 from J; bases not matched to a gene: 12. CDR3 region: CASSPAPPQGGQFF. In DNA form, the CDR3 reads TGCGCCAGCAGCCCCGCTCCTCCACAGGGGGGGCAGTTCTTC.

The V call is TRBV5-4, the J call TRBJ2-6; D is unresolved. With 1 base removed from V and 1 base from J, the gap between germline ends came to 0 bases. This CDR3 has 13 amino acids. Germline CDR1 is SGHNT and CDR2 is YYREEE (reference sequence). The CDR3 bases are TGTGCCAGCAGCTTGTCTGGGGCCAACGTCCTGACTTTC. Amino acids: CASSLSGANVLTF.

This clone was detected once. CDR3 nucleotides: TGCGCCAGCAGCTTCGGGGACCCCACAGATACGCAGTATTTT. It translates to CASSFGDPTDTQYF. The V call is TRBV5-1, the J call TRBJ2-3; D may correspond to TRBD1 or TRBD2 (5 bases each). CDR1 and CDR2 (germline): SGHRS, YFSETQ. V was clipped by 2 bases and J by 2 bases, with 9 bases between them. This CDR3 contains 14 residues.

The DNA for the CDR3 is TGCGCCAGCAGACCCGGGACAGGGGGCAGCAATCAGCCCCAGCATTTT. Translated: CASRPGTGGSNQPQHF. The chain carries TRBV5-1 and TRBJ1-5; 12 bases fit TRBD1. Germline V CDR1 and CDR2: SGHRS, YFSETQ. The CDR3 consists of 16 residues. J was trimmed by 1 base and V by 5 bases; bases with no gene match: 4.

This chain uses TRBV25-1 with TRBJ2-6; D assignment may be TRBD1 or TRBD2 (6 bases each). Trimming took 7 bases from V and 4 from J, leaving 17 bases between them. Germline loops: CDR1 MGHDK, CDR2 SYGVNS. The length of the CDR3 is 16 residues. CDR3 region: CASMGRDTAGANVLTF. CDR3 bases: TGTGCCAGCATGGGGCGGGACACCGCCGGGGCCAACGTCCTGACTTTC.

The chain joins TRBV7-6 to TRBJ1-2; D ambiguous. This CDR3 spans 13 amino acids. V shed 1 base and J shed 2 bases, with 5 bases lying between them. Germline V gene lookup returns CDR1 SGHVS and CDR2 FNYEAQ. CDR3: CASSLEGNYGYTF. DNA for the CDR3: TGTGCCAGCAGCTTAGAAGGGAACTATGGCTACACCTTC.

This clone was seen more than once but under ten times. CDR3 DNA: TGTGCCATCAGTGTTGGCCTTAACACCGGGGAGCTGTTTTTT. Amino acid sequence: CAISVGLNTGELFF. The chain uses TRBV10-3 and TRBJ2-2; D not certain. This CDR3 is 14 amino acids long. Trimming stripped 4 bases from V and 2 bases from J, with 8 bases between. CDR1 is ENHRY, CDR2 SYGVKD, per germline.

This chain connects TRBV2 to TRBJ2-3, with D perhaps assigned TRBD1 or TRBD2 (6 bases each). The CDR3 runs to 15 residues. Germline assignment: CDR1 SNHLY and CDR2 FYNNEI. V was clipped by 7 bases and J by 1 base, with 15 bases between them. CDR3 nucleotide sequence: TGTGCCAGCACCCGGGGGCGGGGACGCACAGATACGCAGTATTTT. This sequence encodes CASTRGRGRTDTQYF.

The chain combines TRBV9 with TRBJ1-1, with a weak D call TRBD1 (6 bases). Germline V lookup: CDR1 SGDLS, CDR2 YYNGEE. V shed 3 bases and J shed 1 base, with 10 bases lying between them. This CDR3 region has 14 residues. The DNA for the CDR3 is TGTGCCAGCAGCGCCTCGACAGGGAACACTGAAGCTTTCTTT. This sequence encodes CASSASTGNTEAFF.

The chain joins TRBV23-1 to TRBJ1-2; D is unclear. TRBV23-1 qualifies as an ORF whose function is uncertain. The V end was cut by 0 bases, the J end by 2 bases, with 4 bases between. This CDR3 region has 13 residues. The CDR3 nucleotides are TGCGCCAGCAGTCAATCGGTCAACTATGGCTACACCTTC. This encodes CASSQSVNYGYTF.

The chain is built from TRBV15 and TRBJ2-2; D is unresolved. Germline CDR1 and CDR2: LNHNV and YYDKDF (reference sequence). Between the trimmed V and J ends, which lost 0 bases and 4 bases, there was a span of 12 bases. This CDR3 is built from 16 residues. The CDR3, as DNA: TGTGCCACCAGCAGAGACGATCGCGGCATCACCGGGGAGCTGTTTTTT. Its translation: CATSRDDRGITGELFF.

This clone was seen a few times. This chain connects TRBV7-9 to TRBJ2-7, with TRBD1 identical over 9 bases. The V segment lost 7 bases and the J segment 4 bases; nucleotides outside the gene matches: 8. In germline, CDR1 is SEHNR, CDR2 FQNEAQ (reference sequence). This CDR3 region has 14 residues. The CDR3 DNA reads TGTGCCAGCACCCCTGGGACAGGGATGTACGAGCAGTACTTC. Its protein is CASTPGTGMYEQYF.

This chain joins TRBV9 and TRBJ2-4; D possibly uses TRBD1 or TRBD2 (5 bases each). This CDR3 comprises 16 residues. Trimming shortened V by 0 bases and J by 6 bases, and 16 bases separated the two germline ends. The germline gives CDR1 SGDLS, CDR2 YYNGEE. The CDR3 DNA reads TGTGCCAGCAGCGTAGGGTCCAGGGAGAGGGCAAACATTCAGTACTTC. Its translation: CASSVGSRERANIQYF.

This clone was detected only a few times. V and J are TRBV5-1 and TRBJ2-1; 11 bases map to TRBD2. The V gene end was trimmed by 2 bases and the J gene end by 0 bases; junction bases not matched to a gene: 7. This CDR3 has 18 residues. The V gene's germline CDR1 is SGHRS and CDR2 YFSETQ. The DNA for the CDR3 is TGCGCCAGCAGCTTTAGCGGGGGGGCACCCCGCTCCTACAATGAGCAGTTCTTC. Residues: CASSFSGGAPRSYNEQFF.

The chain carries TRBV9 and TRBJ2-1; 12 positions agree with TRBD1. Trimming cost V 0 bases and J 10 bases; bases outside gene matches: 8. CDR1 and CDR2 (germline): SGDLS, YYNGEE. This CDR3 contains 16 residues. The chain's CDR3 is CASSVAWDRGREEQFF. The CDR3 nucleotides read TGTGCCAGCAGCGTAGCTTGGGACAGGGGGCGCGAAGAGCAGTTCTTC.

This sequence joins TRBV13 and TRBJ1-2; 7 positions match TRBD1. This CDR3 has 13 residues. V lost 1 base and J lost 7; bases outside the gene matches: 3. Germline CDR1 is PRHDT and CDR2 is FYEKMQ (reference sequence). The chain's CDR3 is CASSLEGAVGYTF. CDR3 nucleotide sequence: TGTGCCAGCAGCTTAGAGGGGGCGGTTGGCTACACCTTC.

The chain uses TRBV6-1 and TRBJ1-4; D gene uncertain. CDR3 length: 13 amino acids. Trimming removed 1 base from V and 6 bases from J, with 6 bases in between. Germline V gene sequence: CDR1 MNHNS, CDR2 SASEGT. This chain's CDR3 is CASSEVWDEKLFF. The CDR3 DNA reads as TGTGCCAGCAGTGAAGTTTGGGATGAAAAACTGTTTTTT.

V gene TRBV7-9 combines with J gene TRBJ2-3; no definite D call. The germline V and J ends were trimmed by 5 bases and 9 bases, with 12 bases remaining between them. CDR1 and CDR2 from the germline V gene are SEHNR and FQNEAQ (reference sequence). The CDR3 is made up of 12 amino acids. The CDR3, as DNA: TGTGCCAGCAGCCACCCGAAAAGGACGCAGTATTTT. It is translated as CASSHPKRTQYF.

This sequence joins TRBV5-1 and TRBJ2-2; D uncertain. The ends were cut back, 2 bases at V and 3 bases at J, with 2 bases in the middle. CDR1 and CDR2 from the germline V gene are SGHRS and YFSETQ. The CDR3 has 12 amino acids. CDR3 region: CASSFDTGELFF. DNA of the CDR3: TGCGCCAGCAGCTTCGACACCGGGGAGCTGTTTTTT.

J is TRBJ2-3 and V is TRBV7-2, with unresolved D. Germline CDR1 SGHTA, CDR2 FQGNSA. V dropped 2 bases and J dropped 1 base, with 7 bases sitting between them. This CDR3 is built from 14 residues. This CDR3 is CASSLTMRTDTQYF. CDR3 DNA: TGTGCCAGCAGCTTAACGATGCGCACAGATACGCAGTATTTT.

This sequence joins TRBV7-2 and TRBJ2-5; 9 bases align to TRBD1. This CDR3 has 16 residues. The J segment lost 5 bases and the V segment lost 6 bases, leaving 13 bases of the junction unmatched. Germline CDR1 is SGHTA and CDR2 is FQGNSA. CDR3 region: CASRGGPDRGSETQYF. CDR3 DNA sequence: TGTGCCAGCAGAGGGGGGCCGGACAGGGGATCGGAGACCCAGTACTTC.

Turning to this clone: This same CDR3 is encoded by further DNA sequences in the sample. For the CDR3, the DNA is TGTGCCTGGAGTGTTGGAAGCAATCAGCCCCAGCATTTT. Translated, it gives CAWSVGSNQPQHF. The chain uses TRBV30 and TRBJ1-5; no clear D gene. The length of the CDR3 is 13 residues. CDR1 is GTSNPN, CDR2 SVGIG, per germline (reference sequence). V was pared by 0 bases and J by 1 base, with 4 bases between.

There are a few counts of this clone. The V call is TRBV7-9, the J call TRBJ2-7; D tentatively reads TRBD1 or TRBD2 (5 bases each). CDR3 length equals 14 residues. The germline gives CDR1 SEHNR, CDR2 FQNEAQ (reference sequence). V was trimmed by 2 bases and J by 3 bases, leaving 11 bases between them. The CDR3 protein is CASSLTGTDYEQYF. DNA of the CDR3: TGTGCCAGCAGCTTAACTGGGACCGACTACGAGCAGTACTTC.

This rearrangement joins TRBV5-1 to TRBJ1-1, with D unclear. The CDR3 contains 13 residues. Trimming left V 4 bases short and J 4 bases short, with 11 bases between. Looked up from germline, CDR1 is SGHRS and CDR2 is YFSETQ. CDR3 coding DNA: TGCGCCAGCAGCCTCTGGGGAGGCACTGAAGCTTTCTTT. Its protein product is CASSLWGGTEAFF.

This clone was picked up a small number of times. The chain carries TRBV7-9 and TRBJ1-4; TRBD1 might be the D (5 bases). This CDR3 region has 15 residues. The germline V and J ends were trimmed by 5 bases and 7 bases, with 17 bases remaining between them. Germline V gives CDR1 SEHNR, CDR2 FQNEAQ (reference sequence). The CDR3 nucleotides read TGTGCCAGCAGCGCTGGGACGGGGAGTGGTGAAAAACTGTTTTTT. It encodes CASSAGTGSGEKLFF.

The rearrangement joins TRBV2 to TRBJ1-6; D possibly corresponds to TRBD1 (6 bases). Germline V CDR1 and CDR2: SNHLY, FYNNEI. This CDR3 has 13 residues. V was clipped by 7 bases and J by 8 bases, with 12 bases between them. The CDR3 is CASNEGVDSPLHF. CDR3 nucleotides: TGTGCCAGCAACGAGGGGGTGGATTCACCCCTCCACTTT.